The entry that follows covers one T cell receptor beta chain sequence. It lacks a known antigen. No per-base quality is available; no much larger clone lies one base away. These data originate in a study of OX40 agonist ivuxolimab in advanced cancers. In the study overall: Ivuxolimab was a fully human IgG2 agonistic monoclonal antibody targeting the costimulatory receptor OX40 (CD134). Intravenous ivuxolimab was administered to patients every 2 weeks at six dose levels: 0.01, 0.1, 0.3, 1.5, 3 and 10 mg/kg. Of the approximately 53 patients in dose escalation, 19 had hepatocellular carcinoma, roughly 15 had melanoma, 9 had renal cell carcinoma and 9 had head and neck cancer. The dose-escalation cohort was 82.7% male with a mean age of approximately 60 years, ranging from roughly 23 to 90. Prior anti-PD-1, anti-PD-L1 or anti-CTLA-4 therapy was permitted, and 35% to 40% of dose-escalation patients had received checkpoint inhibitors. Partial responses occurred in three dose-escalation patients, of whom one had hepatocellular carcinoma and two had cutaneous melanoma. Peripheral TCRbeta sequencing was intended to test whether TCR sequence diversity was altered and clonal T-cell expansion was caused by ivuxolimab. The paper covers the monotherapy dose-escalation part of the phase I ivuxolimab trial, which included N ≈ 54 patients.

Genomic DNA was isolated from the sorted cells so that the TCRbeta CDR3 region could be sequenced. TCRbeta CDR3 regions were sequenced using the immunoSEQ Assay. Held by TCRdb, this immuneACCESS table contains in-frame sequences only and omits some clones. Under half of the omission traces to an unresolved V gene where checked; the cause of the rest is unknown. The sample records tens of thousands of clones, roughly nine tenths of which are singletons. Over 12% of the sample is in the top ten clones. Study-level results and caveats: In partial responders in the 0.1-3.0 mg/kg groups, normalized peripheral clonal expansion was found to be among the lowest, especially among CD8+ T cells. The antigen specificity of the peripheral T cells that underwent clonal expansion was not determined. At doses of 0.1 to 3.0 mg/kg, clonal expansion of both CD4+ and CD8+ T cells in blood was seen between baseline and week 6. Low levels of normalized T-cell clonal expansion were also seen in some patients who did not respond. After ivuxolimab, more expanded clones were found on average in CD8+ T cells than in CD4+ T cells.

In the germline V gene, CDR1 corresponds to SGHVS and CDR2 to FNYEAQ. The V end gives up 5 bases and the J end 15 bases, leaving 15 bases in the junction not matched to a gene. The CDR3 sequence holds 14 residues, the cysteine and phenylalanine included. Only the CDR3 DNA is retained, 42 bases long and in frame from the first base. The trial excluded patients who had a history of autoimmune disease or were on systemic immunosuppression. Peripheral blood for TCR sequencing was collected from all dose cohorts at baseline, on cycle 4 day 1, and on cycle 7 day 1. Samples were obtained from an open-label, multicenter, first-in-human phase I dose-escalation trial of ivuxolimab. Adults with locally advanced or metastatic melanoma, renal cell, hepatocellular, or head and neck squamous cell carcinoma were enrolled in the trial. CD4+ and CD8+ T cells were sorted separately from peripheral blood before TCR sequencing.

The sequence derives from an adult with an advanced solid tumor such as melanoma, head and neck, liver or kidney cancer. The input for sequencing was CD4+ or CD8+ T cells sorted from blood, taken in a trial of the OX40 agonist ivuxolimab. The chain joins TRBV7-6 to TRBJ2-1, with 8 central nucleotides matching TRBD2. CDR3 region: CASSQLAEGNIGFF. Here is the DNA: TGTGCCAGCAGCCAACTAGCGGAGGGCAACATCGGGTTCTTC.